The TCR beta chain under discussion was sequenced for a study of human T cells and chemical hapten exposure. Time point indicated: pre-sensitization, week 0. The treatment was: therapeutic diphenylcyclopropenone sensitization with weekly scalp DPC. Phlebotomy was performed prior to application of every patch test. Each CDR3 protein is one row after TCRdb ran MiXCR on the RACE reads. The sample has fewer than 200,000 distinct CDR3 sequences, around 30% seen once. CDR1 is SGHTA and CDR2 is FQGNSA in the germline V gene. Deletions cut 2 bases from V and 2 bases from J, with 10 bases between. CDR3 length: 15 amino acids.

Sequenced material: whole blood, taken in connection with sensitization to the hapten diphenylcyclopropenone (DPC). The source is a woman between 25 and 40 years old with alopecia areata. Some clones in this sample may be carry-over from other donors' samples. The V gene is TRBV7-2, the J gene TRBJ1-5, with a tentative D call TRBD1 (6 bases). The CDR3 reads CASSLYREGNQPQHF. The CDR3, as DNA: TGTGCCAGCAGCTTATACAGGGAAGGCAATCAGCCCCAGCATTTT.